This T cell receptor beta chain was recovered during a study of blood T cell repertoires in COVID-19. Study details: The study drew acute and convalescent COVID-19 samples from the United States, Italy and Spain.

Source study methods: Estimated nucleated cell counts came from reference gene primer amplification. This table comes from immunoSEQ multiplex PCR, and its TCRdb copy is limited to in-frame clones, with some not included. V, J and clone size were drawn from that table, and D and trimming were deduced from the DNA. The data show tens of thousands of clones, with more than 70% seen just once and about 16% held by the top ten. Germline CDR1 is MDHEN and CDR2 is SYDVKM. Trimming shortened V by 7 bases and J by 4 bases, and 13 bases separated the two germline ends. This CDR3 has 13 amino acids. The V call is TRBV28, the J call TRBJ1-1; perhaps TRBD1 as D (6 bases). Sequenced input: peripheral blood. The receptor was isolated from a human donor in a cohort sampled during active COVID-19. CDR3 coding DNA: TGTGCCAGCACCCCAGGGGATGGCACTGAAGCTTTCTTT. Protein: CASTPGDGTEAFF.